This T cell receptor (beta chain) was captured by sequencing in a study of healthy donors' naive CD4 and CD8 T cells (dated by TCRdb to 2013 to 2016). Regarding the research as a whole: Donors were chosen to span three age groups (20-25, 40-50 and 60-70 years, five or six each), with mean age roughly 44 and half female. Rearranged TCR alpha and beta chains from naive CD4+ and CD8+ T cells were sequenced in the study to test how TCR variation relates to lineage commitment. The donors were HLA-typed by sequencing at HLA-A, -B, -C, -DRB1, -DQB1 and -DPB1, using the SBTexcellerator protocol, an ABI3130xl analyzer and SBTengine software. For TCR alpha, a new primer set was designed to cover all functional IMGT alpha gene variants, and all other steps followed the beta-chain workflow. Peripheral blood mononuclear cells were obtained from 15 to 20 unrelated, healthy individuals. Points the paper makes about the study in general: Bias between naive CD4+ and CD8+ cells was reportedly observed for most V and J gene segments, consistently across donors and independently of HLA genotype. Possible repertoire bias arising from homeostatic proliferation of naive T cells was not directly addressed. In both chains, CD4+ lineage was associated with a positively charged CDR3, and CD8+ lineage was associated with a negatively charged CDR3. Alpha and beta chains were sequenced in bulk and could not be paired, so combined chain effects were not evaluated. Taken together, V genes, J genes and CDR3 charge appeared to account for about 12% of the variance in CD4/CD8 propensity, acting in a largely additive way.

Cells with a CD4+CD8-CD45RO-CD45RA+ profile were isolated by FACS and defined as naive CD4+ T cells, and those with a CD8+CD4-CD45RA+CD27bright profile were defined as naive CD8+ T cells. Antibodies against CD4 (RPA-T4), CD8 (SK1), CD27 (O323), CD45RA (HI100) and CD45RO (UCHL1) were used for sorting. Concerning this clonotype itself: This clone's antigen is unknown. The record has no base qualities; no much larger clone is one base away.

For CDR1 and CDR2, the germline V gene lists SGHDN and FVKESK. Measured from the cysteine to the phenylalanine, the CDR3 is 14 residues long. The CDR3 DNA has 42 bases and is translated from base 1. At the junction V is shortened by 4 bases and J by 5 bases; bases outside the gene matches: 6. The data were produced on a 454 GS FLX Titanium. A previously published linear amplification protocol was used to build the TCR libraries, starting from approximately 490 ng of total RNA. The Roche/454 Genome Sequencer with Titanium chemistry was used for sequencing. On the study's bioinformatics: A total of around 80,000 rearranged TCR alpha transcripts were sequenced from about five of the healthy donors. Unique TCR clonotypes were defined by the CDR3 junction under IMGT nomenclature, and duplicate transcripts were removed. CD4 versus CD8 status was modeled on V and J genes by logistic regression in R 2.13.0, with adjustment for donor effects and Bonferroni correction for multiple testing. Starting from the raw public reads, TCRdb applied fastp trimming at Q25, assembled clones with MiXCR and retained in-frame beta chains. Rows matching on CDR3 protein sequence are summarized as one entry with the most common DNA and genes. The authors' filters were not applied to this entry. The sample includes roughly 200,000 distinct CDR3 sequences, with around 80% observed a single time. Clones ranked in the top ten supply less than 2.5% of the sample.

The V and J genes are TRBV14 and TRBJ2-5, and TRBD1 matches 8 of the central bases. The receptor was derived from a pool of human donors in good health; the sample pools cells from several healthy donors. The sample consisted of naive CD4+ and CD8+ T cells sorted from blood, pooled from several donors. Interpreted using the paper, the cell subset or site label stands for: FACS-sorted naive CD4+ (CD45RO-CD45RA+) and naive CD8+ (CD45RA+CD27bright) T cells. The CDR3 here reads CASSPTGEDETQYF. The sequence in DNA is TGTGCCAGCAGCCCGACAGGGGAGGATGAGACCCAGTACTTC.